What follows are 8 T cell receptor beta chains derived from one specimen sequenced in a study of blood T cell repertoires in COVID-19. Generated by immunoSEQ multiplex PCR, the TCRdb table keeps only in-frame clones and is missing some. The repertoire holds over 250,000 clones, with more than 75% as singletons. What was sequenced was PBMCs or T cells enriched from blood (not recorded which). The receptors were gathered from a woman between 25 and 40 years old who had recovered from COVID-19.

This clone was seen more than once but under ten times. This chain connects TRBV7-9 to TRBJ2-7; maybe TRBD1 (6 bases). The CDR3 contains 13 residues. In germline, CDR1 is SEHNR, CDR2 FQNEAQ (reference sequence). The ends were cut back, 5 bases at V and 7 bases at J, with 15 bases in the middle. The CDR3 DNA sequence: TGTGCCAGCAGCCCCCGGACAGCTTTTGAGCAGTACTTC. Residues: CASSPRTAFEQYF.

This sequence joins TRBV18 and TRBJ1-1, with TRBD1 as a possible D gene (5 bases). V lost 10 bases to trimming and J lost 4 bases, with 13 bases between them. The germline CDR1 and CDR2 sequences are KGHSH and LQKENI. The CDR3 sequence is 12 residues long. Here the CDR3 DNA reads TGTGCCATCCAGGGTTTAAGCACTGAAGCTTTCTTT. Translated: CAIQGLSTEAFF.

J is TRBJ2-5 and V is TRBV4-1; TRBD2 matches 7 bases. Germline CDR1 and CDR2: MGHRA and YSYEKL. The CDR3 spans 17 residues. V was clipped by 1 base and J by 6 bases; unmatched bases: 14. DNA of the CDR3: TGCGCCAGCAGCCAAGGGCTCGCGCGGGGGATTCGTCAGACCCAGTACTTC. It codes for CASSQGLARGIRQTQYF.

This chain links TRBV9 with TRBJ2-2, with TRBD1 matching 8 bases. CDR3 size: 17 residues. V was pared by 4 bases and J by 7 bases, with 15 bases of the junction left unmatched. CDR1 is SGDLS and CDR2 is YYNGEE in the germline V gene. CDR3 in amino acids: CASSPGGRPVGVGELFF. CDR3 bases: TGTGCCAGCAGCCCAGGGGGCAGGCCCGTCGGGGTCGGGGAGCTGTTTTTT.

The chain recombines TRBV27 with TRBJ1-1; maybe TRBD1 (6 bases). CDR3 length: 15 residues. V lost 5 bases, J lost 6 bases, and 19 bases lay in between. Germline V gives CDR1 MNHEY, CDR2 SMNVEV (reference sequence). CDR3 loop: CASSTPGGPDAEAFF. CDR3 DNA sequence: TGTGCCAGCAGTACCCCCGGGGGGCCAGACGCTGAAGCTTTCTTT.

This rearrangement joins TRBV28 to TRBJ2-2; D not certain. The germline V and J ends were trimmed by 1 base and 0 bases, with 15 bases remaining between them. CDR1 and CDR2 from the germline V gene are MDHEN and SYDVKM. The CDR3 loop spans 18 amino acids. Here the CDR3 DNA reads TGTGCCAGCAGTTTATTGTCAGGTCTACCCGCGAACACCGGGGAGCTGTTTTTT. Encoded protein: CASSLLSGLPANTGELFF. Full variable domain (rest looked up from reference TRBV28 and TRBJ2-2): DVKVTQSSRYLVKRTGEKVFLECVQDMDHENMFWYRQDPGLGLRLIYFSYDVKMKEKGDIPEGYSVSREKKERFSLILESASTNQTSMYLCASSLLSGLPANTGELFFGEGSRLTVL.

This chain joins TRBV5-1 and TRBJ2-5, with a tentative D call TRBD1 (6 bases). The CDR3 extends over 15 amino acids. V was pared by 0 bases and J by 1 base, with 10 bases between. Germline CDR1 reads SGHRS; CDR2 reads YFSETQ. Here the CDR3 reads CASSLALGAQETQYF. The DNA for the CDR3 is TGCGCCAGCAGCTTGGCCTTGGGGGCCCAAGAGACCCAGTACTTC. The full variable domain, rest sourced from reference TRBV5-1 and TRBJ2-5, is KAGVTQTPRYLIKTRGQQVTLSCSPISGHRSVSWYQQTPGQGLQFLFEYFSETQRNKGNFPGRFSGRQFSNSRSEMNVSTLELGDSALYLCASSLALGAQETQYFGPGTRLLVL.

The chain uses TRBV2 and TRBJ1-4; 10 bases fit TRBD1. Trimming removed 4 bases from V and 7 bases from J; junction bases left unmatched: 6. CDR3 size: 15 residues. From germline, CDR1 is SNHLY and CDR2 FYNNEI. This CDR3 reads CASSATGGRREKLFF. The CDR3 DNA reads as TGTGCCAGCAGTGCGACAGGGGGCCGGCGTGAAAAACTGTTTTTT. Full variable domain (missing parts from reference TRBV2 and TRBJ1-4): EPEVTQTPSHQVTQMGQEVILRCVPISNHLYFYWYRQILGQKVEFLVSFYNNEISEKSEIFDDQFSVERPDGSNFTLKIRSTKLEDSAMYFCASSATGGRREKLFFGSGTQLSVL.